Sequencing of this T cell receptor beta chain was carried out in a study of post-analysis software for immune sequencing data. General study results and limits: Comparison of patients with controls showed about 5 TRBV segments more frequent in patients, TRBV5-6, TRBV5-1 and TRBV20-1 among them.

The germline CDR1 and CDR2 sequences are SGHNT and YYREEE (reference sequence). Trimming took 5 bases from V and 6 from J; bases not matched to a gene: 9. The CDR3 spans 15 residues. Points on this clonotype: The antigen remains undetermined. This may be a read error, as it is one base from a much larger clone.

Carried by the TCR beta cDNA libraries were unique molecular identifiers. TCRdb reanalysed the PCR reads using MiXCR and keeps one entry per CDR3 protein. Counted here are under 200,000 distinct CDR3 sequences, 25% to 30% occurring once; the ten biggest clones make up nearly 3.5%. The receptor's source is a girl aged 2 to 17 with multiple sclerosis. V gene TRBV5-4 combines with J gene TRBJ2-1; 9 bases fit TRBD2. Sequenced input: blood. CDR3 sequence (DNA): TGTGCCAGCAGGTCTCCGGGACTAGCAATCAATGAGCAGTTCTTC. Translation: CASRSPGLAINEQFF.